The table lists the clone carrying this TCR beta chain with a count of one. Sequencing was performed with immunoSEQ multiplex PCR; in TCRdb, only in-frame clones are kept and a portion is missing. The sample contains around 100,000 clones, around nine tenths of which appear only once. This entry belongs to a study of blood T cell repertoires in COVID-19. About the research overall: From T cells, B-cell-depleted T cells, or PBMCs came the material, which was cDNA or gDNA.

This receptor was identified in a man older than 75 with acute or convalescent COVID-19. Sequencing input: peripheral blood.

The CDR3 is CASSQGIGSTEAFF. As DNA, the CDR3 is TGTGCCAGCAGCCAAGGAATCGGGAGCACTGAAGCTTTCTTT. This chain uses TRBV14 with TRBJ1-1, with unresolved D. The CDR3 length is 14 residues. Germline V CDR1 and CDR2: SGHDN, FVKESK. The V gene lost 1 base and the J gene lost 4 bases, with 10 bases spanning the gap. Together with reference TRBV14 and TRBJ1-1, the CDR3 gives the full variable domain: EAGVTQFPSHSVIEKGQTVTLRCDPISGHDNLYWYRRVMGKEIKFLLHFVKESKQDESGMPNNRFLAERTGGTYSTLKVQPAELEDSGVYFCASSQGIGSTEAFFGQGTRLTVV.